The 17 T cell receptor beta chains below come from one sample, sequenced in a study of blood T cells in healthy people across ages. Then a second PCR, running roughly 7 to 11 cycles, was carried out with a sample-barcoded 5' primer and a J-beta primer mix. TCRdb re-derived calls from the 5' RACE reads in MiXCR, one entry per CDR3 protein. This table has around 900,000 distinct CDR3 sequences, under 35% appearing once. Sequenced input: blood. The receptors were sampled from an elderly woman in good health.

This clonotype was observed a handful of times. A much larger clone differs by one base, so this may be a read error. The J gene is TRBJ2-1, the V gene TRBV30; the D is unclear. V was shortened by 2 bases and J by 6 bases, with 8 bases between the two germline ends. This CDR3 is built from 12 residues. The germline V gene has CDR1 GTSNPN and CDR2 SVGIG (reference sequence). Here the CDR3 DNA reads TGTGCCTGGAGTAGACTGGGCAATGAGCAGTTCTTC. Its protein is CAWSRLGNEQFF.

This clonotype has more than one count but fewer than ten. The CDR3 region has the DNA TGTGCCATCAGTGAAGGGGGCTCCTGGGGTGAAGCTTTCTTT. The encoded protein is CAISEGGSWGEAFF. The V call is TRBV10-3, the J call TRBJ1-1, with 7 bases identical to TRBD1. With 3 bases clipped from V and 7 bases from J, the junction kept 8 bases outside the gene matches. This CDR3 is built from 14 residues. Germline-derived CDR1 and CDR2 are ENHRY and SYGVKD.

V and J are TRBV4-1 and TRBJ1-4; D call uncertain. The CDR3 consists of 12 residues. Trimming left V 4 bases short and J 10 bases short, with 10 bases between. Per germline, CDR1 MGHRA and CDR2 YSYEKL. The CDR3 loop reads CASSLPRGKLFF. Written as DNA, the CDR3 is TGCGCCAGCAGCCTACCGCGGGGAAAACTGTTTTTT.

This clonotype was counted many times. The chain couples TRBV7-2 to TRBJ2-7; the match to TRBD1 covers 9 bases. The CDR3 has 16 residues. Trimming removed 4 bases from V and 2 bases from J; junction bases left unmatched: 9. Germline V gene sequence: CDR1 SGHTA, CDR2 FQGNSA. The CDR3 loop is CASSYSGTGPTYEQYF. CDR3 nucleotides: TGTGCCAGCAGCTACTCCGGGACAGGGCCGACCTACGAGCAGTACTTC.

This clonotype occurred once. The V call is TRBV20-1, the J call TRBJ1-1; D unclear. Trimming removed 5 bases at V and 0 bases at J, with 10 bases between. CDR1 is DFQATT and CDR2 is SNEGSKA in the germline V gene (reference sequence). The CDR3 loop spans 13 amino acids. The CDR3 spells CSARPGMNTEAFF. The CDR3 DNA reads as TGCAGTGCTCGACCGGGCATGAACACTGAAGCTTTCTTT.

This clonotype was seen a few times. The chain couples TRBV2 to TRBJ1-4, with D unresolved. Trimming pared 4 bases from V and 7 bases from J, leaving 16 bases between. Per the germline V gene, CDR1 is SNHLY and CDR2 is FYNNEI. The CDR3 runs 15 residues. CDR3 DNA: TGTGCCAGCAGTGCTAATCCCCTGGTGCGTGAAAAACTGTTTTTT. Its translation: CASSANPLVREKLFF.

The V call is TRBV6-5, the J call TRBJ1-2, with D possibly TRBD1 on 5 matching bases. This CDR3 has 15 amino acids. V lost 5 bases, J lost 4 bases, and 17 bases lay in between. Germline CDR1 is MNHEY and CDR2 is SVGAGI. The CDR3 nucleotides read TGTGCCAGCAGTCCCCAAGTCCAGGGATCCTATGGCTACACCTTC. It is translated as CASSPQVQGSYGYTF.

Comment on this clonotype: Germline is not matched at one junction end, which may reflect a read error. The CDR3 protein is CARRAGSENTGELFF. Written as DNA, the CDR3 is TGCGCCCGCAGGGCCGGTAGCGAGAACACCGGGGAGCTGTTTTTT. The rearrangement links TRBV10-1 to TRBJ2-2; TRBD1 or TRBD2 may be the D gene (5 bases each). CDR3 length: 15 residues. Germline assignment: CDR1 WNHNN and CDR2 SYGVQD (reference sequence).

Only a few counts were recorded for this clonotype. V usage is TRBV19 and J usage is TRBJ2-7, with TRBD2 matching over 12 bases. Trimming took 6 bases from V and 7 from J; bases not matched to a gene: 10. This CDR3 has 15 amino acids. In germline, CDR1 is LNHDA, CDR2 SQIVND (reference sequence). The chain's CDR3 is CASRATSGGRNEQYF. Written as DNA, the CDR3 is TGTGCCAGTAGGGCTACTAGCGGGGGGCGCAATGAGCAGTACTTC.

The sample holds many counts of this clonotype. V is TRBV4-3 and J is TRBJ2-7, with no clear D. V was shortened by 4 bases and J by 5 bases, with 24 bases between the two germline ends. CDR1 and CDR2 (germline): LGHNA, YSLEER. The CDR3 runs to 17 residues. In DNA, the CDR3 is TGCGCCAGCAGCCCTTCGGTGCGAAGGGCTGGAGCCCACGAGCAGTACTTC. Amino acids: CASSPSVRRAGAHEQYF.

This clonotype was counted at least ten times. V and J are TRBV29-1 and TRBJ1-5, with 7 bases lining up with TRBD1. This CDR3 comprises 12 residues. Per the germline V gene, CDR1 is SQVTM and CDR2 is ANQGSEA. The ends lost 8 bases at V and 7 bases at J; junction bases unmatched: 8. CDR3 coding DNA: TGCAGCTTCAGACAGGGAGGGCAGCCCCAGCATTTT. Amino acids: CSFRQGGQPQHF.

The rearrangement joins TRBV20-1 to TRBJ1-5; 7 nucleotides line up with TRBD1. With 3 bases clipped from V and 11 bases from J, the junction kept 13 bases outside the gene matches. The CDR3 runs to 14 residues. CDR1 is DFQATT, CDR2 SNEGSKA, per germline (reference sequence). This CDR3 reads CSASGPLTGQSQHF. DNA for the CDR3: TGCAGTGCTAGTGGTCCCCTTACGGGACAGTCCCAGCATTTT.

This clonotype appeared many times. The rearrangement links TRBV6-2 or TRBV6-3 to TRBJ1-1; TRBD1 matches 9 bases. The V and J ends lost 6 bases and 8 bases, in that order; junction bases with no gene match: 13. Per germline, CDR1 MNHEY and CDR2 SVGEGT. The CDR3 sequence is 15 residues long. The CDR3, as DNA: TGTGCCAGCAGCGCCAACTTACAGGGGGCCGCAGAAGCTTTCTTT. This sequence encodes CASSANLQGAAEAFF.

Points on this clonotype: Sequence at one end of the junction differs from germline and may be a read error. The chain joins TRBV5-5 to TRBJ1-1; D unclear. This CDR3 has 16 residues. Germline V gene data show CDR1 as SGHKS and CDR2 as YYEKEE (reference sequence). CDR3: CASSLTGESLNTEAFF. CDR3 bases: TGTGCCAGTAGCTTGACGGGTGAGAGCTTGAACACTGAAGCTTTCTTT. The complete variable domain, with remaining parts taken from reference TRBV5-5 and TRBJ1-1, reads DAGVTQSPTHLIKTRGQQVTLRCSPISGHKSVSWYQQVLGQGPQFIFQYYEKEERGRGNFPDRFSARQFPNYSSELNVNALLLGDSALYLCASSLTGESLNTEAFFGQGTRLTVV.

In regard to this clonotype: A single base separates this from a much larger clone, so it may be a read error. The rearrangement links TRBV10-3 to TRBJ2-5, with D possibly being TRBD2 (6 bases). Germline V gene lookup returns CDR1 ENHRY and CDR2 SYGVKD. Trimming left V 7 bases short and J 1 base short, with 13 bases between. The CDR3 length is 14 residues. CDR3 nucleotides: TGTGCCATCAAGGACGGGAGTACCCAAGAGACCCAGTACTTC. Translating it yields CAIKDGSTQETQYF.

This clonotype was detected many times. J is TRBJ1-2 and V is TRBV12-3 or TRBV12-4; weak D call: TRBD1 (6 bases). The CDR3 has 13 amino acids. Between the trimmed V and J ends, which lost 6 bases and 3 bases, there was a span of 11 bases. In DNA form, the CDR3 reads TGTGCCAGCAGCCGGACAGCCGACTATGGCTACACCTTC. This sequence encodes CASSRTADYGYTF.

This chain uses TRBV30 with TRBJ1-5; D is uncertain. Trimming stripped 1 base from V and 4 bases from J, with 8 bases between. The length of the CDR3 is 13 residues. Germline lookup yields CDR1 GTSNPN and CDR2 SVGIG (reference sequence). This CDR3 is CAWSGMGNQPQHF. The CDR3 DNA sequence: TGTGCCTGGAGTGGGATGGGGAATCAGCCCCAGCATTTT.